This TCR beta chain emerged from a study of cytomegalovirus exposure and HLA in healthy donors. The study's findings and limits: In vitro experiments confirmed that a few CMV-associated chains were specific for CMV antigens. According to the study, roughly 180 TCR beta chains were cytomegalovirus-associated.

Notes on this clone: Its specificity is not known.

The protocol was immunoSEQ multiplex PCR, while the TCRdb copy is restricted to in-frame clones and leaves out a portion. The sample holds about 71,000 clones, 94% seen once. Germline V gene lookup returns CDR1 MNHEY and CDR2 SMNVEV (reference sequence). Trimming removed 5 bases at V and 1 base at J, with 12 bases between. The CDR3 runs 14 residues. This clonotype was sampled from a woman aged 18 to 35 in good health and CMV-seronegative. The sample consisted of PBMCs. This chain uses TRBV27 with TRBJ2-7, with no clear D. This chain's CDR3 is CASSLKADSYEQYF. The CDR3 nucleotides are TGTGCCAGCAGTCTAAAAGCCGATTCCTACGAGCAGTACTTC.